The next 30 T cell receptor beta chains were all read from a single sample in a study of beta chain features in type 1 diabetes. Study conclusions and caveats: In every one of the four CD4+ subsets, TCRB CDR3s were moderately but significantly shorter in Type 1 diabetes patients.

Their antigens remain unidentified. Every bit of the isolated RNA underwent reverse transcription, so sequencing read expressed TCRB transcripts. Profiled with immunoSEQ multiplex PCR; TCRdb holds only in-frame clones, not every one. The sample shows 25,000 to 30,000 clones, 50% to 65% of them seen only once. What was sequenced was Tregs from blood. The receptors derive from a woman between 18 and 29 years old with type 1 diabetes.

The CDR3: CASSLARGREQYV. The CDR3 region has the DNA TGCGCCAGCAGCTTGGCAAGGGGGCGCGAGCAGTACGTC. V gene TRBV5-1 combines with J gene TRBJ2-7; 7 bases are shared with TRBD1. The CDR3 sequence is 13 residues long. From germline, CDR1 is SGHRS and CDR2 YFSETQ. V trimming: 0 bases; J trimming: 6 bases; junction bases outside the gene matches: 3.

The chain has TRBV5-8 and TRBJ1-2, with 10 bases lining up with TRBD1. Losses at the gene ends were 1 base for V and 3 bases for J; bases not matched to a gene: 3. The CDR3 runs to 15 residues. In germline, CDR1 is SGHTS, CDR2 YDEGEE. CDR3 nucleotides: TGTGCCAGCAGCTTGACCGGGACAGGGGACTATGGCTACACCTTC. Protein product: CASSLTGTGDYGYTF. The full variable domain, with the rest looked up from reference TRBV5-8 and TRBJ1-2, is EAGVTQSPTHLIKTRGQQATLRCSPISGHTSVYWYQQALGLGLQFLLWYDEGEERNRGNFPPRFSGRQFPNYSSELNVNALELEDSALYLCASSLTGTGDYGYTFGSGTRLTVV.

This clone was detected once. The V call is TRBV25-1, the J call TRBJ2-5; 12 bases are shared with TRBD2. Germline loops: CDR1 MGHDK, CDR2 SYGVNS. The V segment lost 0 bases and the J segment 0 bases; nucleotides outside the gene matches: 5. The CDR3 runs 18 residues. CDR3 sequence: CASSEYLAGGSYQETQYF. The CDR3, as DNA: TGTGCCAGCAGTGAATACCTAGCGGGAGGGTCGTACCAAGAGACCCAGTACTTC. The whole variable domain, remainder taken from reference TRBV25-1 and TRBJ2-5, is EADIYQTPRYLVIGTGKKITLECSQTMGHDKMYWYQQDPGMELHLIHYSYGVNSTEKGDLSSESTVSRIRTEHFPLTLESARPSHTSQYLCASSEYLAGGSYQETQYFGPGTRLLVL.

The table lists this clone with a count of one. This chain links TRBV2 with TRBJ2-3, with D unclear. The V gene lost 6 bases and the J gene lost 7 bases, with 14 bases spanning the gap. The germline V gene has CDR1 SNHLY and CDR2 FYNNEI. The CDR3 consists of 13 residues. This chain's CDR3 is CASSGEVLHTQYF. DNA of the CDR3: TGTGCCAGCAGCGGAGAGGTTCTACATACGCAGTATTTT. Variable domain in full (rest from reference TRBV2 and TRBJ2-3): EPEVTQTPSHQVTQMGQEVILRCVPISNHLYFYWYRQILGQKVEFLVSFYNNEISEKSEIFDDQFSVERPDGSNFTLKIRSTKLEDSAMYFCASSGEVLHTQYFGPGTRLTVL.

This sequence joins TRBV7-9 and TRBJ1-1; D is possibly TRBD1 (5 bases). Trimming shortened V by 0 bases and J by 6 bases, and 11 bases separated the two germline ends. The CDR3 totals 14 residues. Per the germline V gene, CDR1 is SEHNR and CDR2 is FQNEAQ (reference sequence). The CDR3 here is CASSLARVRAEAFF. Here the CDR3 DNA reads TGTGCCAGCAGCTTAGCCAGGGTTCGGGCTGAAGCTTTCTTT.

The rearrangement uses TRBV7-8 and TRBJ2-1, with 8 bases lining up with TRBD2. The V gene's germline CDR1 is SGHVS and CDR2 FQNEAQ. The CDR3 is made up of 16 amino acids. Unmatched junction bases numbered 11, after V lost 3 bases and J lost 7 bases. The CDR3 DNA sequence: TGTGCCAGCAGCTTCTCGTTGGGTAGCGGGGATAATGAGCAGTTCTTC. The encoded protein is CASSFSLGSGDNEQFF.

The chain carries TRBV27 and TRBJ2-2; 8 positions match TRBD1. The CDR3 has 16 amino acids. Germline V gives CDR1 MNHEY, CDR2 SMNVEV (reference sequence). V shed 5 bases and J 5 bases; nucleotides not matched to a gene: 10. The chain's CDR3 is CASSHRAGGGTGELFF. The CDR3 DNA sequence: TGTGCCAGCAGTCATAGGGCAGGGGGCGGAACCGGGGAGCTGTTTTTT.

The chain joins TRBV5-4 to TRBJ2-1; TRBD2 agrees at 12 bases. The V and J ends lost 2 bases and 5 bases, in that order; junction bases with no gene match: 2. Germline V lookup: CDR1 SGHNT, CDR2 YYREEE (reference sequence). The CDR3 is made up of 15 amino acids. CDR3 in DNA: TGTGCCAGCAGCTTTCGACTAGCGGGGGACAATGAGCAGTTCTTC. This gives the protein CASSFRLAGDNEQFF.

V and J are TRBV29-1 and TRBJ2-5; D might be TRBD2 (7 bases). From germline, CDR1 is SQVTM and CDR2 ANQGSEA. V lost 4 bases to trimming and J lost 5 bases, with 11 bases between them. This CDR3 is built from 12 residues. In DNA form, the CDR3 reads TGCAGCGTTGGGGGGGGCCTGGAGACCCAGTACTTC. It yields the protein CSVGGGLETQYF.

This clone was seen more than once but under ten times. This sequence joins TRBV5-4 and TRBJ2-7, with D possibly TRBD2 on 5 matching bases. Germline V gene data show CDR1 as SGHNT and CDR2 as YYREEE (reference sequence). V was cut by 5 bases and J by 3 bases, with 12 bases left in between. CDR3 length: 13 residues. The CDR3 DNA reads TGTGCCAGCAGTGCTGAGGGTTTCTACGAGCAGTACTTC. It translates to CASSAEGFYEQYF.

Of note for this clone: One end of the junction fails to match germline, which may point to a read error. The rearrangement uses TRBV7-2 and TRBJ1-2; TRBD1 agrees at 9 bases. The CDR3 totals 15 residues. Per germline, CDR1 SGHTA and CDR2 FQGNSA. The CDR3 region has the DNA TGTGTCAGCAGCTCCGGCGGACAGGGGAGCTATGGCTACACCTTC. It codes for CVSSSGGQGSYGYTF.

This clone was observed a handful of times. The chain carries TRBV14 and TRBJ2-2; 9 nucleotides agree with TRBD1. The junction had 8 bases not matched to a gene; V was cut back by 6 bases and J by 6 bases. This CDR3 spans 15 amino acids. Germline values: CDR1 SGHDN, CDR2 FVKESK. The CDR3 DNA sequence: TGTGCCAGCAGTACCGGGACAGGGTATTCCGGGGAGCTGTTTTTT. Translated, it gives CASSTGTGYSGELFF.

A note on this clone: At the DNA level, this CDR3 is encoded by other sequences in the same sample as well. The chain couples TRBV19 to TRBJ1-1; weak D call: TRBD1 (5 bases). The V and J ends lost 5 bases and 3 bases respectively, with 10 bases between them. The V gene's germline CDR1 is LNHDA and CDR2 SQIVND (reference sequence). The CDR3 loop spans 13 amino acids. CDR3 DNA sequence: TGTGCCAGTAGTCCCGACAGATACACTGAAGCTTTCTTT. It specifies CASSPDRYTEAFF.

CDR3 in amino acids: CASSLEGHASYEQYF. The CDR3 DNA is TGCGCCAGCAGCTTGGAGGGGCATGCATCCTACGAGCAGTACTTC. This chain joins TRBV5-1 and TRBJ2-7; D is perhaps TRBD1 (5 bases). Germline CDR1 is SGHRS and CDR2 is YFSETQ. There are 15 residues in the CDR3. The V and J ends lost 0 bases and 1 base respectively, with 11 bases between them.

Here the CDR3 reads CASSPTRDRGITEAFF. The CDR3 DNA reads as TGTGCCAGCAGTCCCACTCGGGACAGGGGGATCACTGAAGCTTTCTTT. V gene TRBV27 combines with J gene TRBJ1-1, with TRBD1 identical over 11 bases. CDR1 and CDR2 from the germline V gene are MNHEY and SMNVEV (reference sequence). The trim removed 5 bases at V and 4 bases at J, leaving 9 bases unmatched. This CDR3 has 16 residues.

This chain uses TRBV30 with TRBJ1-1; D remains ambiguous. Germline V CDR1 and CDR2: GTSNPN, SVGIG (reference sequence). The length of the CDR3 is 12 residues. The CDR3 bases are TGTGCGTCGACTTTAATGAACACTGAAGCTTTCTTT. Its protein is CASTLMNTEAFF.

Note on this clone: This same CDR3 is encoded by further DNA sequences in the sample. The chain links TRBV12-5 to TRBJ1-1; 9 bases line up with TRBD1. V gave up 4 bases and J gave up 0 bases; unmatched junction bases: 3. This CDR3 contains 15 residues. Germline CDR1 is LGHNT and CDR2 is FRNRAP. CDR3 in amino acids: CASGSGQGLNTEAFF. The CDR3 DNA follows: TGTGCTAGTGGTTCGGGACAGGGTTTGAACACTGAAGCTTTCTTT.

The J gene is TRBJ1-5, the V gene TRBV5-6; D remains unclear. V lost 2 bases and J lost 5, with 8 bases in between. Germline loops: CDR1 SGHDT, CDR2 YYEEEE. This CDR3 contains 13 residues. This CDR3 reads CASSFTGDQPQHF. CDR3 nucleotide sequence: TGTGCCAGCAGCTTCACGGGAGATCAGCCCCAGCATTTT.

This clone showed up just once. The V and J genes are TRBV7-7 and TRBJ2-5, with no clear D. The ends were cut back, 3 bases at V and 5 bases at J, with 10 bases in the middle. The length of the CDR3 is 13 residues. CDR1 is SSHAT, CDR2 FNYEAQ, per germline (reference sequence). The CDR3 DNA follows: TGTGCCAGCAGCTTCGGGTCCCGGGAGACCCAGTACTTC. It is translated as CASSFGSRETQYF. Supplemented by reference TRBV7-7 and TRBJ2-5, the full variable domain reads GAGVSQSPRYKVTKRGQDVTLRCDPISSHATLYWYQQALGQGPEFLTYFNYEAQPDKSGLPSDRFSAERPEGSISTLTIQRTEQRDSAMYRCASSFGSRETQYFGPGTRLLVL.

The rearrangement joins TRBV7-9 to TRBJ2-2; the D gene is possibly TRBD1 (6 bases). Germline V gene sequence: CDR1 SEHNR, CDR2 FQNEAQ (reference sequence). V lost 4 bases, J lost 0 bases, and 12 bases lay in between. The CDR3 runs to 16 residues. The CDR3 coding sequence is TGTGCCAGCAGCTACTCCACAGGGACGAACACCGGGGAGCTGTTTTTT. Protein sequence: CASSYSTGTNTGELFF.

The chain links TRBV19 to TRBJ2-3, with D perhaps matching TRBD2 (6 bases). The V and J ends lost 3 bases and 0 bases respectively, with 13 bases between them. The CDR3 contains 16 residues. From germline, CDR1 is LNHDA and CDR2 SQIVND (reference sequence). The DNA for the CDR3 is TGTGCCAGTAGTATTGGCCTAGCGCCTAGCACAGATACGCAGTATTTT. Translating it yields CASSIGLAPSTDTQYF.

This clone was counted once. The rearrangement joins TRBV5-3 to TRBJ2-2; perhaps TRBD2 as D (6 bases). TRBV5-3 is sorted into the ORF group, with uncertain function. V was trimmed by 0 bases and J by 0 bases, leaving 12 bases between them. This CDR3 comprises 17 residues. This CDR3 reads CARSLAIRRANTGELFF. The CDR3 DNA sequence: TGTGCCAGAAGCTTGGCCATACGGAGGGCGAACACCGGGGAGCTGTTTTTT.

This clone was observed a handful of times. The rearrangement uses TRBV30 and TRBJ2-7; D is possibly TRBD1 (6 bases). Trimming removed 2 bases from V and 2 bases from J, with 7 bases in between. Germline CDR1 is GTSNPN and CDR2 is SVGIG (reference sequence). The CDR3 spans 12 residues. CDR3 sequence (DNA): TGTGCCTGGAGTACAGGGACCTACGAGCAGTACGTC. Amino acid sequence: CAWSTGTYEQYV.

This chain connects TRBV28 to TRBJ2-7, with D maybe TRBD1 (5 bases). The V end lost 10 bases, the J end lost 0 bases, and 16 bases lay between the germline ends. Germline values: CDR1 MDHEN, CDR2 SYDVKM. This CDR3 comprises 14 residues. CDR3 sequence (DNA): TGTGCCACCATGAACAGGCACAGCTCCTACGAGCAGTACTTC. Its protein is CATMNRHSSYEQYF. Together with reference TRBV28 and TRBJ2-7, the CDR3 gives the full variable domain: DVKVTQSSRYLVKRTGEKVFLECVQDMDHENMFWYRQDPGLGLRLIYFSYDVKMKEKGDIPEGYSVSREKKERFSLILESASTNQTSMYLCATMNRHSSYEQYFGPGTRLTVT.

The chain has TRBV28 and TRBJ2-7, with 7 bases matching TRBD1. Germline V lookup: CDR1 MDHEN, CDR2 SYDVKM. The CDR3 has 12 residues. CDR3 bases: TGTGCTACCGGACAGGCCAACTACGAGCAGTACTTC. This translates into CATGQANYEQYF.

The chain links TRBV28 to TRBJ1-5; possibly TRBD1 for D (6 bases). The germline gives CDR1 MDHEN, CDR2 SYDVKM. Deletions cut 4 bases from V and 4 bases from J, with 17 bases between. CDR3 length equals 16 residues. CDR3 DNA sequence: TGTGCCAGCAGTTCCCGGACGGACAGCTTAAATCAGCCCCAGCATTTT. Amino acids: CASSSRTDSLNQPQHF.

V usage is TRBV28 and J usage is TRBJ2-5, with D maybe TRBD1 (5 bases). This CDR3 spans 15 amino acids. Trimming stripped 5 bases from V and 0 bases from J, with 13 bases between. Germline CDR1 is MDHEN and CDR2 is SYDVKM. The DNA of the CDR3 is TGTGCCAGCAGTCGCGCGACAGCGTACCAAGAGACCCAGTACTTC. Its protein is CASSRATAYQETQYF.

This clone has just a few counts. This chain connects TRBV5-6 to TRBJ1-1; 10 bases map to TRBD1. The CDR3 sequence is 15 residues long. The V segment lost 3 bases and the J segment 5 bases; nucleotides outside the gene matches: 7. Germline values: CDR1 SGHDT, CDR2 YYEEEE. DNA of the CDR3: TGTGCCAGCAGCTCCGGACAGGGGGGATGGACTGAAGCTTTCTTT. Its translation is CASSSGQGGWTEAFF.

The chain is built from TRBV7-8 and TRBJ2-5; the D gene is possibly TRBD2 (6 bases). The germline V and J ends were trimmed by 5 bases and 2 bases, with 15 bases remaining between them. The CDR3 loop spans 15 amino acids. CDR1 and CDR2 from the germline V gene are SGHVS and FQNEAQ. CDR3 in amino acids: CASSERAGPQETQYF. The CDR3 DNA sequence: TGTGCCAGCAGCGAACGCGCGGGGCCACAAGAGACCCAGTACTTC. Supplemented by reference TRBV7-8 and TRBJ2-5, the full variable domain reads GAGVSQSPRYKVAKRGQDVALRCDPISGHVSLFWYQQALGQGPEFLTYFQNEAQLDKSGLPSDRFFAERPEGSVSTLKIQRTQQEDSAVYLCASSERAGPQETQYFGPGTRLLVL.

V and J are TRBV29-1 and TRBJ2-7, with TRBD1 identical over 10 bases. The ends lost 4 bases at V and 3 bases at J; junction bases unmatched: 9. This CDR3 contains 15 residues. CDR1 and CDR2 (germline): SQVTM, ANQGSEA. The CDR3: CSVGATGGAVYEQYF. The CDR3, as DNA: TGCAGCGTTGGGGCGACAGGGGGCGCGGTCTACGAGCAGTACTTC.